This T cell receptor beta chain originates from a study of cytomegalovirus exposure and HLA in healthy donors. V lost 2 bases and J lost 3; bases outside the gene matches: 3. The CDR3 runs to 15 residues. The germline gives CDR1 SGDLS, CDR2 YYNGEE. This clone was picked up a small number of times. PCR employed 60 Vbeta and 13 Jbeta primers. Generated by immunoSEQ multiplex PCR, the TCRdb table keeps only in-frame clones and is missing some. The data hold over 200,000 clones, with 78% observed a single time. The chain uses TRBV9 and TRBJ2-1; 9 bases align to TRBD2. The origin of this receptor is a male donor in good health and CMV-seronegative. The sequencing input was PBMCs. The CDR3 spells CASSVSGSLYNEQFF. CDR3 sequence (DNA): TGTGCCAGCAGCGTTAGCGGGAGTCTCTACAATGAGCAGTTCTTC.